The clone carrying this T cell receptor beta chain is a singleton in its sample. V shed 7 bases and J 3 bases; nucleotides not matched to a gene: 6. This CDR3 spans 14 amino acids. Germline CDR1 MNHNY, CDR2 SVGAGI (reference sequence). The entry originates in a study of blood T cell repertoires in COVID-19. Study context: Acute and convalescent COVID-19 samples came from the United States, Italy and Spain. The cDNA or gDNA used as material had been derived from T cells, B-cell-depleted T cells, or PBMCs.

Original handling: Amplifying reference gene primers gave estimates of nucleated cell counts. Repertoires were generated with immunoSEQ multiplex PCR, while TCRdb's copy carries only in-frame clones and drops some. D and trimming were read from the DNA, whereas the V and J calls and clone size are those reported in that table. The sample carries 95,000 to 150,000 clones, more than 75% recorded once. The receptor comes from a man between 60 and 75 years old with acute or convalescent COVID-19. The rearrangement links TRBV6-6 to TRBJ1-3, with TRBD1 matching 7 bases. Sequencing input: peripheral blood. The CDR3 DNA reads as TGTGCCAGCATCCCAGACAGGGATGGAAACACCATATATTTT. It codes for CASIPDRDGNTIYF.